This entry lists 12 T cell receptor beta chains sequenced from one sample in a study of blood T cell repertoires in COVID-19. Sequencing was performed with immunoSEQ multiplex PCR; in TCRdb, only in-frame clones are kept and a portion is missing. The sample comprises a few hundred thousand clones, approximately 91% of which are singletons, and about 0.74% rests with the top ten. Source material: peripheral blood. All receptors come from a woman in her thirties with acute or convalescent COVID-19.

The chain couples TRBV12-5 to TRBJ1-1; 9 nucleotides match TRBD1. The germline CDR1 and CDR2 sequences are LGHNT and FRNRAP. The CDR3 runs 16 residues. The trim removed 5 bases at V and 5 bases at J, leaving 12 bases unmatched. The CDR3 sequence: CASGRILQGAGTEAFF. The CDR3 DNA reads as TGTGCTAGTGGTCGAATCCTACAGGGGGCAGGAACTGAAGCTTTCTTT.

V gene TRBV24-1 combines with J gene TRBJ2-2; D is perhaps TRBD2 (5 bases). This CDR3 has 17 residues. Deletions cut 4 bases from V and 0 bases from J, with 14 bases between. Looked up from germline, CDR1 is KGHDR and CDR2 is SFDVKD. In nucleotides, the CDR3 is TGTGCCACCAGTGACGTGTGGAGCGGCCCGAACACCGGGGAGCTGTTTTTT. Translated, it gives CATSDVWSGPNTGELFF.

Comments on this clone: The limits of the CDR3 on the DNA are not certain, so only TCRdb's listed CDR3 is given. CDR3 residues: CASSPFGSAGGSGELFF. The chain couples TRBV9 to TRBJ2-2; the table's TRBD2 call for D was not verified on the DNA. Germline CDR1 reads SGDLS; CDR2 reads YYNGEE. The CDR3 sequence runs 17 residues, both termini included.

This clone occurred a few times. The chain is built from TRBV7-9 and TRBJ1-1, with D uncertain. The V end lost 4 bases, the J end lost 1 base, and 13 bases lay between the germline ends. Germline V CDR1 and CDR2: SEHNR, FQNEAQ (reference sequence). The CDR3 extends over 15 amino acids. The CDR3 here is CASSYVGRENTEAFF. The CDR3 DNA is TGTGCCAGCAGCTACGTGGGTCGGGAGAACACTGAAGCTTTCTTT.

This clone was detected only once. The V and J genes are TRBV18 and TRBJ1-2; perhaps TRBD1 as D (6 bases). Germline CDR1 is KGHSH and CDR2 is LQKENI. The CDR3 length is 15 residues. The V gene lost 1 base and the J gene lost 1 base, with 10 bases spanning the gap. The CDR3 DNA follows: TGTGCCAGCTCACCACTACAGGACAGTAACTATGGCTACACCTTC. Amino acids: CASSPLQDSNYGYTF.

V usage is TRBV3-1 (or the pseudogene TRBV3-2) and J usage is TRBJ2-4, with a tentative D call TRBD1 (6 bases). The CDR3 covers 15 residues. V dropped 1 base and J dropped 3 bases, with 10 bases sitting between them. Germline CDR1 and CDR2: LGHDT and YNNKEL (reference sequence). The CDR3 DNA reads TGTGCCAGCAGCCAAGTGGGGGCAGGCAAAAACATTCAGTACTTC. It is translated as CASSQVGAGKNIQYF.

V gene TRBV29-1 combines with J gene TRBJ2-1; possibly TRBD2 for D (7 bases). There are 14 residues in the CDR3. Germline-derived CDR1 and CDR2 are SQVTM and ANQGSEA. Trimming pared 8 bases from V and 3 bases from J, leaving 17 bases between. CDR3 sequence (DNA): TGCAGCCAAAGGGGGGAGGGCGTCTACAATGAGCAGTTCTTC. This translates into CSQRGEGVYNEQFF.

This clone has only one observation. This chain connects TRBV2 to TRBJ2-1; D is perhaps TRBD2 (5 bases). Germline CDR1 reads SNHLY; CDR2 reads FYNNEI. Trimming took 4 bases from V and 1 from J, leaving 14 bases between them. CDR3 size: 16 residues. The CDR3 spells CASSALSGNSYNEQFF. As DNA, the CDR3 is TGTGCCAGCAGTGCGTTGTCGGGAAATTCCTACAATGAGCAGTTCTTC.

This clone was observed a few times. This chain's CDR3 is CASSLRPSTGTNYGYTF. The CDR3 nucleotides are TGTGCCAGCAGTTTGAGGCCTTCGACAGGGACTAACTATGGCTACACCTTC. V and J are TRBV27 and TRBJ1-2, with TRBD1 matching over 7 bases. Germline trimming cut 3 bases from V and 0 bases from J; bases unmatched to any gene: 10. Germline V CDR1 and CDR2: MNHEY, SMNVEV (reference sequence). The CDR3 is 17 amino acids.

The chain carries TRBV30 and TRBJ2-7; D is unclear. CDR3 length: 14 residues. Trimming pared 3 bases from V and 6 bases from J, leaving 18 bases between. From germline, CDR1 is GTSNPN and CDR2 SVGIG (reference sequence). CDR3 bases: TGTGCCTGGAGCGCCGGTTACTCCCCCCTCGAGCAGTACTTC. Protein: CAWSAGYSPLEQYF.

This clone was recorded many times. J is TRBJ2-3 and V is TRBV14; 12 bases fit TRBD2. V dropped 3 bases and J dropped 0; count of bases not matched to a gene: 4. This CDR3 comprises 17 residues. Per the germline V gene, CDR1 is SGHDN and CDR2 is FVKESK. Here the CDR3 reads CASSHWTSGKSTDTQYF. The CDR3 DNA reads TGTGCCAGCAGCCACTGGACTAGCGGGAAAAGCACAGATACGCAGTATTTT.

The rearrangement uses TRBV30 and TRBJ2-3, with D hard to call. Per germline, CDR1 GTSNPN and CDR2 SVGIG (reference sequence). Trimming took off 8 bases at V and 10 bases at J, with 16 bases between the two ends. The CDR3 covers 11 residues. In DNA form, the CDR3 reads TGTGCCGGAGAGACTGACGCAGCGCAGTATTTT. Translation gives CAGETDAAQYF.